The 14 T cell receptor beta chains reported below all come from one sample, sequenced in a study of blood T cells in healthy people across ages. A sample-barcoded 5' primer and a J-beta primer mix were used in a second PCR of about 7 to 12 cycles. TCRdb passed the 5' RACE reads through MiXCR, listing each CDR3 protein once. This sample has around 1,000,000 distinct CDR3 sequences, with about 23% found just once. The data also belong to a second study, concerning T cells of mothers and their children.

Sequencing used blood. These receptors came from a girl aged 2 to 9 in good health.

The chain carries TRBV29-1 and TRBJ2-6, with D possibly called TRBD1 or TRBD2 (6 bases each). Looked up from germline, CDR1 is SQVTM and CDR2 is ANQGSEA. V lost 5 bases to trimming and J lost 2 bases, with 25 bases between them. The CDR3 is 19 residues long. The CDR3 nucleotides are TGCAGCGTTCTCCTGAGATTGGCGGGGACATCTCCTGGGGCCAACGTCCTGACTTTC. Translated: CSVLLRLAGTSPGANVLTF.

This clonotype was counted between two and nine times. The chain couples TRBV12-3 or TRBV12-4 to TRBJ2-1; D is undetermined. CDR3 length: 15 residues. Trimming removed 5 bases from V and 7 bases from J, with 18 bases in between. In DNA, the CDR3 is TGTGCCAGCAGTCTCTCGATGACCATAGGGAATGAGCAGTTCTTC. This encodes CASSLSMTIGNEQFF.

V usage is TRBV9 and J usage is TRBJ2-5; D is possibly TRBD2 (6 bases). Looked up from germline, CDR1 is SGDLS and CDR2 is YYNGEE. The CDR3 is 15 amino acids. V was shortened by 5 bases and J by 5 bases, with 19 bases between the two germline ends. The CDR3 is CASSRAGTGGETQYF. CDR3 DNA: TGTGCCAGCAGTAGGGCAGGGACCGGAGGGGAGACCCAGTACTTC.

The V call is TRBV7-3, the J call TRBJ1-1; the D is unclear. V was cut by 3 bases and J by 0 bases, with 11 bases left in between. The CDR3 has 15 residues. Germline V gives CDR1 SGHTA, CDR2 FQGTGA. DNA of the CDR3: TGTGCCAGCAGCTTGTTGTCAGGATTGAACACTGAAGCTTTCTTT. Amino acid sequence: CASSLLSGLNTEAFF.

This sequence joins TRBV7-2 and TRBJ2-3; TRBD2 agrees at 7 bases. The CDR3 consists of 15 residues. V gave up 1 base and J gave up 5 bases; unmatched junction bases: 6. Germline V gives CDR1 SGHTA, CDR2 FQGNSA. In nucleotides, the CDR3 is TGTGCCAGCAGCTTAGTTGGCGGGAGACAAGATACGCAGTATTTT. It encodes CASSLVGGRQDTQYF.

The chain employs TRBV11-1 and TRBJ1-1; D is uncertain. The V end was cut by 5 bases, the J end by 0 bases, with 10 bases between. Germline lookup yields CDR1 SGHAT and CDR2 FQDESV (reference sequence). CDR3 length: 14 amino acids. In DNA, the CDR3 is TGTGCCAGCAGCCCCACCCCGTTGAACACTGAAGCTTTCTTT. Amino acid sequence: CASSPTPLNTEAFF. Based on the CDR3 plus reference TRBV11-1 and TRBJ1-1, the full variable domain is EAEVAQSPRYKITEKSQAVAFWCDPISGHATLYWYRQILGQGPELLVQFQDESVVDDSQLPKDRFSAERLKGVDSTLKIQPAELGDSAMYLCASSPTPLNTEAFFGQGTRLTVV.

The chain uses TRBV10-2 and TRBJ2-5; tentative D call: TRBD2 (6 bases). Trimming removed 6 bases at V and 3 bases at J, with 23 bases between. The germline V gene has CDR1 WSHSY and CDR2 SAAADI. The CDR3 consists of 17 residues. The CDR3 coding sequence is TGCGCCAGCAGCGCCCTACTACTAGCAGGTCTGAAAGAGACCCAGTACTTC. It is translated as CASSALLLAGLKETQYF.

Comments on this clonotype: The CDR3 ends on some other residue instead of the conserved phenylalanine or tryptophan, so this is likely a read error. The chain recombines TRBV5-1 with TRBJ2-1, with 10 positions matching TRBD1. The germline CDR1 and CDR2 sequences are SGHRS and YFSETQ. V shed 4 bases and J 8 bases; nucleotides not matched to a gene: 12. The length of the CDR3 is 16 residues. The CDR3 nucleotides are TGCGCCAGCAGCCTAGGGACAGGGGAGCCGCTATATGAGCAGTTCCTC. Its translation is CASSLGTGEPLYEQFL.

The chain uses TRBV9 and TRBJ2-3; TRBD2 aligns across 11 bases. Germline loops: CDR1 SGDLS, CDR2 YYNGEE. V was clipped by 3 bases and J by 6 bases; unmatched bases: 6. The CDR3 length is 15 residues. The CDR3 DNA reads TGTGCCAGCAGCGACGGACTAGCGGGCGCCGATACGCAGTATTTT. Translated: CASSDGLAGADTQYF. The full variable domain, completed using reference TRBV9 and TRBJ2-3, is DSGVTQTPKHLITATGQRVTLRCSPRSGDLSVYWYQQSLDQGLQFLIQYYNGEERAKGNILERFSAQQFPDLHSELNLSSLELGDSALYFCASSDGLAGADTQYFGPGTRLTVL.

The V gene is TRBV28, the J gene TRBJ2-3; possibly TRBD1 for D (5 bases). Trimming removed 2 bases at V and 6 bases at J, with 12 bases between. Germline V gene data show CDR1 as MDHEN and CDR2 as SYDVKM. The CDR3 spans 14 residues. The CDR3 spells CASSLDVQGDTQYF. CDR3 coding DNA: TGTGCCAGCAGTTTAGACGTCCAGGGTGATACGCAGTATTTT.

The genes are TRBV7-2 and TRBJ2-4; TRBD1 agrees at 7 bases. V was pared by 0 bases and J by 2 bases, with 10 bases of the junction left unmatched. The V gene's germline CDR1 is SGHTA and CDR2 FQGNSA. This CDR3 is built from 18 residues. CDR3 loop: CASSLASGTATTKNIQYF. As DNA, the CDR3 is TGTGCCAGCAGCTTAGCTTCCGGGACAGCGACAACCAAAAACATTCAGTACTTC.

The CDR3 DNA reads TGTGCCACCGGACAGGGGTCGTTGAACACTGAAGCTTTCTTT. Residues: CATGQGSLNTEAFF. This chain uses TRBV6-5 with TRBJ1-1; 9 nucleotides line up with TRBD1. After removal of 10 bases from V and 0 bases from J, the junction contained 6 bases not matched to a gene. This CDR3 is built from 14 residues. Germline V gene sequence: CDR1 MNHEY, CDR2 SVGAGI.

This clonotype has a handful of counts. The chain is built from TRBV20-1 and TRBJ2-7; 8 bases align to TRBD2. Germline lookup yields CDR1 DFQATT and CDR2 SNEGSKA (reference sequence). This CDR3 region has 13 residues. The V segment lost 7 bases and the J segment 0 bases; nucleotides outside the gene matches: 5. For the CDR3, the DNA is TGCAGTGGACAACTAGCGGACTCCTACGAGCAGTACTTC. Translated: CSGQLADSYEQYF.

This clonotype came up a few times. This chain links TRBV5-4 with TRBJ2-1; D is undetermined. Trimming stripped 0 bases from V and 7 bases from J, with 17 bases between. The germline gives CDR1 SGHNT, CDR2 YYREEE (reference sequence). This CDR3 contains 16 residues. The CDR3 DNA sequence: TGTGCCAGCAGCTTGGGGCTAGACCCCCTTTTGAATGAGCAGTTCTTC. Encoded protein: CASSLGLDPLLNEQFF.